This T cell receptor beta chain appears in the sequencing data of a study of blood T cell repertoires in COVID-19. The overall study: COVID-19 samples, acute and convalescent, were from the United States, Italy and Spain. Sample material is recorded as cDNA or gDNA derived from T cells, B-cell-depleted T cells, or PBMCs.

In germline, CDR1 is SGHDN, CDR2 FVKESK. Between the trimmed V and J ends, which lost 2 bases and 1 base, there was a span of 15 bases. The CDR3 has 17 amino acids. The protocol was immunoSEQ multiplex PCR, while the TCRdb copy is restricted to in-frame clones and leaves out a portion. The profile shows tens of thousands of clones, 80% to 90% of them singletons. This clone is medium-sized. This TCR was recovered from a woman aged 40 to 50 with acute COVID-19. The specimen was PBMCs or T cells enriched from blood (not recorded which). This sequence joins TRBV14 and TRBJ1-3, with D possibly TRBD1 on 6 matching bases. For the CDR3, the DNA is TGTGCCAGCAGCCAAAAGCAGGGGTTCTTTTCTGGAAACACCATATATTTT. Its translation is CASSQKQGFFSGNTIYF.